The sequence of this T cell receptor beta chain was determined in a study of spatial heterogeneity in lung cancer. TCRdb re-derived calls from the 5' RACE reads in MiXCR, one entry per CDR3 protein. The table records 36,000 or so distinct CDR3 sequences, around 5.2% of them present only once. Specified time point: sample taken at primary tumor resection. Frozen PBMC, nontumor lung or tumor provided whole RNA, which was sequenced unsorted. This clonotype has at least ten counts. This sequence was found in a female donor with early-stage non-small cell lung cancer. Sample: PBMCs, taken at surgery.

The CDR3 DNA reads TGTGCCAGCAGCTCCCCGGACAGGGGGGCCACCGGGGAGCTGTTTTTT. Its translation: CASSSPDRGATGELFF. The chain employs TRBV21-1 and TRBJ2-2; the D call TRBD1 from the table was never checked on the DNA. TRBV21-1 is flagged as a pseudogene. CDR3 size: 16 residues.